This T cell receptor beta chain is from a study of blood T cell repertoires in COVID-19. Whole-study context: Acute-phase and convalescent COVID-19 samples originated in the United States, Italy and Spain.

CDR3 length equals 15 residues. Germline CDR1 and CDR2: SGHDN and FVKESK. V dropped 0 bases and J dropped 4; count of bases not matched to a gene: 0. Here immunoSEQ multiplex PCR was the method, and the copy in TCRdb shows in-frame clones only, minus some. This table holds approximately 300,000 clones, 75% to 90% found once. The sequence came from a woman in her forties or fifties with COVID-19, enrolled during active disease. The sequenced sample consisted of peripheral blood. The V and J genes are TRBV14 and TRBJ1-6, with 7 bases that match TRBD1. DNA of the CDR3: TGTGCCAGCAGCCAAGAGGGACAGTATAATTCACCCCTCCACTTT. Amino acid sequence: CASSQEGQYNSPLHF. The full variable domain, rest sourced from reference TRBV14 and TRBJ1-6, is EAGVTQFPSHSVIEKGQTVTLRCDPISGHDNLYWYRRVMGKEIKFLLHFVKESKQDESGMPNNRFLAERTGGTYSTLKVQPAELEDSGVYFCASSQEGQYNSPLHFGNGTRLTVT.